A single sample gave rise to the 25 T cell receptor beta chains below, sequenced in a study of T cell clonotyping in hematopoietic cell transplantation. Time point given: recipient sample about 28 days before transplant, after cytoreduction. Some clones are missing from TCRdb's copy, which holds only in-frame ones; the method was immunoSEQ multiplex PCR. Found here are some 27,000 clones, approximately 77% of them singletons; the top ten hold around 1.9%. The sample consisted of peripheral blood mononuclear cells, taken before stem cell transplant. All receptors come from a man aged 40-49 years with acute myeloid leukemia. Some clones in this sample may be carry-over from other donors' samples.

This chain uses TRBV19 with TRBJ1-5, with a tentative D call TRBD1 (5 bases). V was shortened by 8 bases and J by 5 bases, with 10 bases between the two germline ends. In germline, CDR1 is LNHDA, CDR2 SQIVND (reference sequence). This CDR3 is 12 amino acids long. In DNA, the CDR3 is TGTGCCAGTCGGGACGGATATCAGCCCCAGCATTTT. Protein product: CASRDGYQPQHF.

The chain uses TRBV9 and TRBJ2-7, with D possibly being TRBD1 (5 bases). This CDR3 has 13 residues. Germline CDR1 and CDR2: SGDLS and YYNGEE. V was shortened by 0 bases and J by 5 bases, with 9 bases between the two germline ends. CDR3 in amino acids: CASSVALRDEQYF. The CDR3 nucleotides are TGTGCCAGCAGCGTAGCTCTCAGGGACGAGCAGTACTTC.

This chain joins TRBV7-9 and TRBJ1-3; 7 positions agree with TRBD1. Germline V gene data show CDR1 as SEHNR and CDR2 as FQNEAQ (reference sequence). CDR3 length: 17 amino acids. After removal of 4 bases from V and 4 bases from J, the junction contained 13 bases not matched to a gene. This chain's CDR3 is CASSSIQGGADGNTIYF. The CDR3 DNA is TGTGCCAGCAGCTCAATTCAAGGGGGCGCGGACGGAAACACCATATATTTT.

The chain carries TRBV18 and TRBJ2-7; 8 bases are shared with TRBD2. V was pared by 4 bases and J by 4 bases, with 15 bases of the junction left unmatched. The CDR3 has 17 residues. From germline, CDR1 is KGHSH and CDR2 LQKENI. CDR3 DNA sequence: TGTGCCAGCTCACGTCCGGGTCGGGGGGGCAGTAGTTACGAGCAGTACTTC. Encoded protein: CASSRPGRGGSSYEQYF.

This CDR3 reads CASSTGSRGYTF. The CDR3 DNA is TGCGCCAGCAGCACAGGGTCGCGAGGCTACACCTTC. The chain uses TRBV5-1 and TRBJ1-2; D may be TRBD1 (6 bases). Trimming removed 4 bases at V and 8 bases at J, with 12 bases between. The CDR3 consists of 12 residues. Germline CDR1 and CDR2: SGHRS and YFSETQ.

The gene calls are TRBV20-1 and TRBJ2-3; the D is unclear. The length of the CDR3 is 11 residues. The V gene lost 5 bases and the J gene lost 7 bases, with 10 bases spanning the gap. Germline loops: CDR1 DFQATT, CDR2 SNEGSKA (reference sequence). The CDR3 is CSAFKYNTQYF. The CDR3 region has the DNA TGCAGTGCTTTCAAATACAATACGCAGTATTTT.

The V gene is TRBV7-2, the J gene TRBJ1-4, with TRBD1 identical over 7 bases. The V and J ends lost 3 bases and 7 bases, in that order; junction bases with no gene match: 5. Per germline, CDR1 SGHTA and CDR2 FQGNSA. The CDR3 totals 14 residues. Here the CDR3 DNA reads TGTGCCAGCAGCTTCCAGGGGGTCGGTGAAAAACTGTTTTTT. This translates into CASSFQGVGEKLFF.

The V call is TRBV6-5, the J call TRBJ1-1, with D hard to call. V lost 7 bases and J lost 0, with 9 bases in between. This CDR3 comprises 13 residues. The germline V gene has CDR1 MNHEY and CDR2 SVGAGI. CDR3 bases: TGTGCCAGCACCAATACAGTGAACACTGAAGCTTTCTTT. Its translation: CASTNTVNTEAFF.

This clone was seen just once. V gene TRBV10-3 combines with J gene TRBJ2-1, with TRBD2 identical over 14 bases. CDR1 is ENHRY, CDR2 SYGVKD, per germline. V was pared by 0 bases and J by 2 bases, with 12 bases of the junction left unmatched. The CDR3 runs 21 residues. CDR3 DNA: TGTGCCATCAGTGAGTCTTGGTCCGGACTAGCGGGAGGAGGAACCTACAATGAGCAGTTCTTC. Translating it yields CAISESWSGLAGGGTYNEQFF.

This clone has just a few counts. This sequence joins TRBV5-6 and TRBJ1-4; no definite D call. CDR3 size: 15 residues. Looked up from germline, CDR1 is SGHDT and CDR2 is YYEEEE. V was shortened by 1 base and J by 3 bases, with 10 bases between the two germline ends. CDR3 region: CASSLSWVANEKLFF. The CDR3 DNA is TGTGCCAGCAGCTTGAGCTGGGTTGCTAATGAAAAACTGTTTTTT.

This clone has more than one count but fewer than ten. The chain's CDR3 is CASSETNEGYTIYF. For the CDR3, the DNA is TGTGCCAGCTCAGAGACAAATGAGGGGTACACCATATATTTT. This sequence joins TRBV18 and TRBJ1-3, with TRBD1 as a possible D gene (5 bases). The CDR3 covers 14 residues. Germline V gene lookup returns CDR1 KGHSH and CDR2 LQKENI. V was trimmed by 5 bases and J by 8 bases, leaving 16 bases between them.

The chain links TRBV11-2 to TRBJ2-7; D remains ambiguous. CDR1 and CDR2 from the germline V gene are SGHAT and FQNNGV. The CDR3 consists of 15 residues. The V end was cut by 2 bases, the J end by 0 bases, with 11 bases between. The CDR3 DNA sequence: TGTGCCAGCAGCTTACCAGGCCATAGCTCCTACGAGCAGTACTTC. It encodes CASSLPGHSSYEQYF.

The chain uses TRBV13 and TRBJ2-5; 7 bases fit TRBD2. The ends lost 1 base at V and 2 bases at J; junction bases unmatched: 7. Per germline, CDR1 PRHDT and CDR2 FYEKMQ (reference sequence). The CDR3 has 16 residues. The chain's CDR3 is CASSLEGGSRQETQYF. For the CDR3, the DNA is TGTGCCAGCAGCTTAGAGGGCGGGAGCAGACAAGAGACCCAGTACTTC. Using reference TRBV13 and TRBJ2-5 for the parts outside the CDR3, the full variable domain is AAGVIQSPRHLIKEKRETATLKCYPIPRHDTVYWYQQGPGQDPQFLISFYEKMQSDKGSIPDRFSAQQFSDYHSELNMSSLELGDSALYFCASSLEGGSRQETQYFGPGTRLLVL.

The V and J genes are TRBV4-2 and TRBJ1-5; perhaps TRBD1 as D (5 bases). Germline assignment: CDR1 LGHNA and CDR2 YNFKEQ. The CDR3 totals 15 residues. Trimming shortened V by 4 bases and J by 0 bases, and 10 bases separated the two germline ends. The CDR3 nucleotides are TGTGCCAGCAGCCTGGAACAGGTTAGCAATCAGCCCCAGCATTTT. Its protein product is CASSLEQVSNQPQHF.

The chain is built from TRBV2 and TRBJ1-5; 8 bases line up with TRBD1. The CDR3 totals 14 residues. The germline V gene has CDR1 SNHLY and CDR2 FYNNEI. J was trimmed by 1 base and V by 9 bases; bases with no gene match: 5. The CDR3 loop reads CARSGQGSNQPQHF. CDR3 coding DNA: TGTGCCAGGAGCGGACAGGGCAGCAATCAGCCCCAGCATTTT.

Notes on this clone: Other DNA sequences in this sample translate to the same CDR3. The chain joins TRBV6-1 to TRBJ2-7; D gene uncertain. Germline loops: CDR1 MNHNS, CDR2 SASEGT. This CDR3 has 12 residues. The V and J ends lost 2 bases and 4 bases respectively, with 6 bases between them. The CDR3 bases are TGTGCCAGCAGTGAATGGGGTTACGAGCAGTACTTC. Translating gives CASSEWGYEQYF.

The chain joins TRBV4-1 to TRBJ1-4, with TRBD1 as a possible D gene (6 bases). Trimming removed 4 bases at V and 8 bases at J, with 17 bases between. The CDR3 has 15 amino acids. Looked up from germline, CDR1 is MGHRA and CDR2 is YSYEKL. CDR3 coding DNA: TGCGCCAGCAGCCGGGGGGCAGGTGGTGGGGAAAAACTGTTTTTT. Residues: CASSRGAGGGEKLFF.

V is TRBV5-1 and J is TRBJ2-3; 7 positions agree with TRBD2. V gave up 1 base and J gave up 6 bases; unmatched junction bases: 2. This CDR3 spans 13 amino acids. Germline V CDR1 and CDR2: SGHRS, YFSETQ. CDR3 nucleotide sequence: TGCGCCAGCAGCTTGATTAGCGGGGATACGCAGTATTTT. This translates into CASSLISGDTQYF.

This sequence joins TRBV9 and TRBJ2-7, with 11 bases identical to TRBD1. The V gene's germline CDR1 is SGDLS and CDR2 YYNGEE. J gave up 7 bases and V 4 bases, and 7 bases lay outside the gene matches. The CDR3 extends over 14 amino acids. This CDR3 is CASSPRTGGKEQYF. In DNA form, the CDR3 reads TGTGCCAGCAGCCCACGGACAGGGGGCAAGGAGCAGTACTTC. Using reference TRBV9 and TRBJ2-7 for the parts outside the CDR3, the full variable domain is DSGVTQTPKHLITATGQRVTLRCSPRSGDLSVYWYQQSLDQGLQFLIQYYNGEERAKGNILERFSAQQFPDLHSELNLSSLELGDSALYFCASSPRTGGKEQYFGPGTRLTVT.

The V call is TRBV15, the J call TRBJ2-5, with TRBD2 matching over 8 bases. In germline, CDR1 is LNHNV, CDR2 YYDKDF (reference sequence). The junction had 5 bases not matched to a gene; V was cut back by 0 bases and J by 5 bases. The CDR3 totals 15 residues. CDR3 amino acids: CATSRDRGLGETQYF. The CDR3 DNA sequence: TGTGCCACCAGCAGAGATAGGGGACTAGGGGAGACCCAGTACTTC.

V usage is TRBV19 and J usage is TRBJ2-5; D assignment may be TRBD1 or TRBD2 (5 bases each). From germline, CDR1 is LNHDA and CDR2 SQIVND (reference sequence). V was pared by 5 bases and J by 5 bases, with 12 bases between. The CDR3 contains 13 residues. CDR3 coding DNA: TGTGCCAGTAGTCTGGTAGGGGACGAGACCCAGTACTTC. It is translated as CASSLVGDETQYF.

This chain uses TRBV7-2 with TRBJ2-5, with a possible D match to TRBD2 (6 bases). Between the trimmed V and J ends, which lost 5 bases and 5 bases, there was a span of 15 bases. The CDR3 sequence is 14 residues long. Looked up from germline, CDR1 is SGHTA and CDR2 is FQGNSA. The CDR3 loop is CASSPASAKETQYF. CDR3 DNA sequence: TGTGCCAGCAGCCCGGCTAGCGCGAAGGAGACCCAGTACTTC.

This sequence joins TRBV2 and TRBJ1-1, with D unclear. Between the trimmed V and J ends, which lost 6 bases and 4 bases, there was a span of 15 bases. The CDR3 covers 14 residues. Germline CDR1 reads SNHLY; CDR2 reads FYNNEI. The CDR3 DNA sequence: TGTGCCAGCAGGGGTCTCCATACGCTCACTGAAGCTTTCTTT. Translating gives CASRGLHTLTEAFF.

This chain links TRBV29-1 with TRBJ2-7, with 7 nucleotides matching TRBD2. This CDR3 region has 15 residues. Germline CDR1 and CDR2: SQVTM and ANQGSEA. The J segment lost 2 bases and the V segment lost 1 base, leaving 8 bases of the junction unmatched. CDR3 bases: TGCAGCGTTGAAGGAATAGGCGGGAGCCCCTACGAGCAGTACTTC. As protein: CSVEGIGGSPYEQYF.

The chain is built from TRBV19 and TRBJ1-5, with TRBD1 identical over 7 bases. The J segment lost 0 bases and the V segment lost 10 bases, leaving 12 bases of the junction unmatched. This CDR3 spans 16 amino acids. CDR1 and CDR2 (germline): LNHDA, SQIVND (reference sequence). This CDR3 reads CATESYTGASNQPQHF. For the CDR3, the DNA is TGTGCCACCGAGTCTTACACAGGGGCTAGCAATCAGCCCCAGCATTTT. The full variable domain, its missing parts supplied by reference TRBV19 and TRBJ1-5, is DGGITQSPKYLFRKEGQNVTLSCEQNLNHDAMYWYRQDPGQGLRLIYYSQIVNDFQKGDIAEGYSVSREKKESFPLTVTSAQKNPTAFYLCATESYTGASNQPQHFGDGTRLSIL.